This TCR beta chain originates from a study of monozygotic twins with inflammatory bowel disease. Study results and caveats: In these data, no single strong IBD-associated signal or clonotype received support. T cell subtypes that differed could not be told apart.

Using the 5' RACE reads, TCRdb records one entry per CDR3 protein without DNA. The table lists about 140,000 distinct CDR3 sequences. The germline CDR1 and CDR2 sequences are MGHRA and YSYEKL. The CDR3 consists of 16 residues. Concerning this clonotype itself: Its matching antigen is unknown.

The V and J genes are TRBV4-1 and TRBJ2-5. Sequencing used blood. This receptor was obtained from a human donor with ulcerative colitis or Crohn's disease, or a healthy co-twin of an affected twin (not recorded which). The CDR3 here is CASSQGQGAGEETQYF.